This TCR beta chain stems from a study of Ad26.COV2.S vaccination and SARS-CoV-2 variants. Indicated treatment: some 20 received Ad26.COV2.S at low or high dose, single or two shots; 5 received placebo; per-sample allocation not given. Samples analyzed were those drawn on day 63 after the first vaccine or placebo injection. This clone has a single count. Generated by immunoSEQ multiplex PCR, the TCRdb table keeps only in-frame clones and is missing some. The table shows 440,000 or so clones, with nearly 90% occurring only once. Germline V lookup: CDR1 SGHRS, CDR2 YFSETQ. CDR3 length: 14 amino acids. V shed 4 bases and J 0 bases; nucleotides not matched to a gene: 4.

This rearrangement joins TRBV5-1 to TRBJ2-7; 7 nucleotides align to TRBD1. The sample in question was peripheral blood, obtained in a trial of Ad26.COV2.S vaccine versus placebo. The clonotype was recovered from a person aged 18-60 years who received the Ad26.COV2.S COVID-19 vaccine or a placebo. Here the CDR3 reads CASSKDRASYEQYF. The CDR3 region has the DNA TGCGCCAGCAGCAAAGACAGGGCCTCCTACGAGCAGTACTTC.